This is a list of T cell receptor beta chains from one sample in a study of OX40 agonist ivuxolimab in advanced cancers. Using immunoSEQ multiplex PCR, the repertoire was profiled, and TCRdb retains in-frame clones only, with some absent. Of 50,000 to 60,000 clones in the sample, around 93% were seen once. Source: CD4+ or CD8+ T cells sorted from blood, taken in a trial of the OX40 agonist ivuxolimab. Source of these receptors: an adult with an advanced solid tumor such as melanoma, head and neck, liver or kidney cancer. CDR3s include the opening cysteine and the closing phenylalanine or tryptophan. A D gene is named only where the DNA matches it firmly. Only part of the rows carry a size: once, few, many, or a class if the clone is expanded.

TRBJ2-3 | TRBV20-1 | NA | NA | TGCAGTGCTAGACGGCTGGGCGATTTAGCTTTT | CSARRLGDLAF
TRBJ2-2 | TRBV7-9 | NA | NA | TGTGCCACCCAGGGATATACCGGGGAGCTGTTTTTT | CATQGYTGELFF
TRBJ1-1 | TRBV6-1 | NA | NA | TGTGCCAGCAGTGTGCCATTAATGCCTATGAACACTGAAGCTTTCTTT | CASSVPLMPMNTEAFF
TRBJ2-7 | TRBV4-1 | NA | NA | TGCGCCAGCAGCCCACAATCTGGATACGAGCAGTACTTC | CASSPQSGYEQYF
TRBJ2-3 | TRBV27 | NA | NA | TGTGCCAGCAGTCCCGGGACGGTTAGCACAGATACGCAGTATTTT | CASSPGTVSTDTQYF
TRBJ2-7 | TRBV6-6 | NA | few | TGTGCCAGCAGTTACTCGATGACAGCCCTGAACGAGCAGTACTTC | CASSYSMTALNEQYF
TRBJ2-7 | TRBV7-7 | NA | NA | TGTGCCAGCAGCTTAGGGGGGCACGGCCACGAGCAGTACTTC | CASSLGGHGHEQYF
TRBJ2-3 | TRBV4-2 | NA | once | TGTGCCAGCAGCCACCCGGGGGGCTGGCAGGGAAGCACAGATACGCAGTATTTT | CASSHPGGWQGSTDTQYF
TRBJ2-2 | TRBV9 | NA | few | TGTGCCAGCAGCCCGGATAGCGGGAACACCGGGGAGCTGTTTTTT | CASSPDSGNTGELFF
TRBJ2-5 | TRBV28 | NA | NA | TGTGCCCCCCCGGGGTGCACGAAGAGCGGGACCCAGTACTTC | CAPPGCTKSGTQYF
TRBJ1-4 | TRBV7-6 | NA | NA | TGTACCAGCAGCTTAATGGGGCCGCCCCTTACAACTAATGAAAAACTGTTTTTT | CTSSLMGPPLTTNEKLFF
TRBJ2-5 | TRBV30 | TRBD1 | NA | TGTGCCTGGAGTCCCCCCAACAGGGGAGAGACCCAGTACTTC | CAWSPPNRGETQYF
TRBJ2-2 | TRBV2 | TRBD2 | NA | TGTGCCAGCAGTGTCGGACTAGCGGGAGTAGGCACCGGGGAGCTGTTTTTT | CASSVGLAGVGTGELFF
TRBJ1-5 | TRBV28 | NA | NA | TGTGCCAGCAGTTTATTTTCTGGGGGCGGTAATCAGCCCCAGCATTTT | CASSLFSGGGNQPQHF
TRBJ2-1 | TRBV28 | TRBD2 | NA | TGTGCCAGCAGTGGACTAGCTTTACGGGATGAGCAGTTCTTC | CASSGLALRDEQFF
TRBJ2-7 | TRBV4-3 | TRBD2 | NA | TGCGCCAGCAGCCAAGAAAACGGACTAGCGGAATCCTACGAGCAGTACTTC | CASSQENGLAESYEQYF
TRBJ2-7 | TRBV2 | NA | NA | TGTGCCAGCAGTGATCGGGCCGCAACTACCTACGAGCAGTACTTC | CASSDRAATTYEQYF
TRBJ2-1 | TRBV4-1 | TRBD1 | NA | TGCGCCAGCAGCTCAACCGGGACAGATACCTACAATGAGCAGTTCTTC | CASSSTGTDTYNEQFF
TRBJ2-7 | TRBV7-8 | TRBD1 | NA | TGTGCCAGCAGCTTACTGCCCGGACAGGGGATCTACGAGCAGTACTTC | CASSLLPGQGIYEQYF
TRBJ2-7 | TRBV11-3 | NA | NA | TGTGCCAGCAGCTTTATTCACGGGGGCGAAGAGTACTTC | CASSFIHGGEEYF
TRBJ2-7 | TRBV7-3 | TRBD1 | medium-sized | TGTGCCACCCGGGACAGGGTTGGGGAGCAGTACTTC | CATRDRVGEQYF
TRBJ1-1 | TRBV6-5 | NA | NA | TGTGCCAGCAGTCAATGGGAGGGCATGAACACTGAAGCTTTCTTT | CASSQWEGMNTEAFF
TRBJ2-7 | TRBV27 | TRBD1 | NA | TGTGCCACTAGACAGGGGGGGAACGAGCAGTACTTC | CATRQGGNEQYF
TRBJ2-5 | TRBV7-9 | NA | NA | TGTGCCAGCAGCCCCCCAAGACAAGAGACCCAGTACTTC | CASSPPRQETQYF
TRBJ2-1 | TRBV4-1 | TRBD2 | NA | TGCGCCAGCAGCCAAGATGGGCTAGCGGGAGGGGACAATGAGCAGTTCTTC | CASSQDGLAGGDNEQFF
TRBJ1-1 | TRBV10-1 | NA | NA | TGCGCCAGCAAGGACAACCAGGACACTGAAGCTTTCTTT | CASKDNQDTEAFF
TRBJ1-1 | TRBV19 | NA | NA | TGTGCCAGTAGTTCGGGGGTGGTAGCTGAAGCTTTCTTT | CASSSGVVAEAFF
TRBJ2-1 | TRBV5-1 | NA | NA | TGCGCCAGCAGCTTGGTAGGATACAATGAGCAGTTCTTC | CASSLVGYNEQFF
TRBJ2-7 | TRBV27 | NA | once | TGTGCCAGCAGTTTACAAACGGGGGCCGCGCACGGGCAGTACTTC | CASSLQTGAAHGQYF
TRBJ2-7 | TRBV4-3 | TRBD1 | NA | TGCGCCAGCAGCCAAGGGGGGGACAGGGATCACTACGAGCAGTACTTC | CASSQGGDRDHYEQYF
TRBJ2-3 | TRBV19 | NA | NA | TGTGCCAGTAGTATAGTGGCCCGGGATACGCAGTATTTT | CASSIVARDTQYF